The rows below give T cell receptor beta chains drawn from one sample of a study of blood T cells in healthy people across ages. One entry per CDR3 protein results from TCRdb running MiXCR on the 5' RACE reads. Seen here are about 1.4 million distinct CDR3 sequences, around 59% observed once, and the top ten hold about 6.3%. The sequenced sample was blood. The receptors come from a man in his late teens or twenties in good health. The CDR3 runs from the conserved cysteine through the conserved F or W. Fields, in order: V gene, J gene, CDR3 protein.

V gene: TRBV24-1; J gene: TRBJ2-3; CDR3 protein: CATSDQGRGLSTDTQYF
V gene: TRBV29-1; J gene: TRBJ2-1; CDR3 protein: CSGRTSAEQFF
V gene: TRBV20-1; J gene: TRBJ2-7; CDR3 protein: CSANSLGTSGSYEQYF
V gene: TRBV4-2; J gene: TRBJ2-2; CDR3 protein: CASSPSVGRELFF
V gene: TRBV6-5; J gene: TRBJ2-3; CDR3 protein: CASSYPSGAGGPSTQYF
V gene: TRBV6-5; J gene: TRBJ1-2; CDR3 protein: CAIRTGTGNYGYTF
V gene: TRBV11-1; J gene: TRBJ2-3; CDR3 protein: CASSLDPTDTDTQYF
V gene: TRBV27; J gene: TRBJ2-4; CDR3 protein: CASSLGACIQYF
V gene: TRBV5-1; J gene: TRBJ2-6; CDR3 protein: CASTEYLGANVLTF
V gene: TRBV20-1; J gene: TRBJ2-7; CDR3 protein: CSAGKLDGPAYEQYF
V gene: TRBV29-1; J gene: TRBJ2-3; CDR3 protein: CSVRRQDDSDTQYF
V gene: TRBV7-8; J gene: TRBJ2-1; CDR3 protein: CASSEVPTLYDEQFF
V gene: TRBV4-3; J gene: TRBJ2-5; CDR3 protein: CASSQDFSSGRETQYF
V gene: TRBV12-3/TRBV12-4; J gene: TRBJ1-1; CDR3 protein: CASGPLSGPMNTEAFF
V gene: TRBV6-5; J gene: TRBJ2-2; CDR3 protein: CASSYSAGGLTGELFF
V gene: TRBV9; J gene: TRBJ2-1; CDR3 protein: CASSVAVGGLDSYNEQFF
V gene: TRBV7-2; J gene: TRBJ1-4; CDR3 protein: CASTAGTGVEKLFF
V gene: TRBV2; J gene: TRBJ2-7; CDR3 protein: CASRTVAEQYF
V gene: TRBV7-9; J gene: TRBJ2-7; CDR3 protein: CASSRNSYEQYF
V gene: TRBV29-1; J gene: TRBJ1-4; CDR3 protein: CSGRGPTNEKLFF
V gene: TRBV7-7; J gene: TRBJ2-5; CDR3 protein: CASSGRPSARETQYF
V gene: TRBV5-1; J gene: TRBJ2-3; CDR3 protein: CASSLALSGTGVADTQYF
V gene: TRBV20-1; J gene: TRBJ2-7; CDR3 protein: CSARGSSGGWTYEQYF
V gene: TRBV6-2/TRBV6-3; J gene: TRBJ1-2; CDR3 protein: CASSSGQEPYYGYTF
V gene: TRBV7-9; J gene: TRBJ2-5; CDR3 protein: CASSLEVYRGALQETQYF
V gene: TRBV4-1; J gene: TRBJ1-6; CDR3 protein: CASSQGSGVNNSPLHF
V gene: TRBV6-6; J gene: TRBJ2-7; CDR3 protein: CASFGLGTEQYF
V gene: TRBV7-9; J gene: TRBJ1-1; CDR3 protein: CASSLIRGMNTEAFF
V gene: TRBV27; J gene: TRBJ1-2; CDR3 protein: CASSPTGTYGYTF
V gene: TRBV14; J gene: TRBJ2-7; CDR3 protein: CASSQLAGGYSYEQYF
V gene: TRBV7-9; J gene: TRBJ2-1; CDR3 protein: CASSSTESLGEQFF